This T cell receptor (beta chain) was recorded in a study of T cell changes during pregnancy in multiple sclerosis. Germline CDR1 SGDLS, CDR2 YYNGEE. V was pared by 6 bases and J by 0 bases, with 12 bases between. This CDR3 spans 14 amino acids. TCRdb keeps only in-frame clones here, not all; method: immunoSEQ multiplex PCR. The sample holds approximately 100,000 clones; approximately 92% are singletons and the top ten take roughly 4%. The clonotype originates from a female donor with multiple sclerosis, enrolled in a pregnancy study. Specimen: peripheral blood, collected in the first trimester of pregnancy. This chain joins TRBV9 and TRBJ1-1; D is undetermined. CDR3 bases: TGTGCCAGCACCCGGGCCGGGATGAACACTGAAGCTTTCTTT. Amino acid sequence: CASTRAGMNTEAFF.